This T cell receptor (beta chain) was captured by sequencing in a study of shared clonotypes between healthy human individuals. Study-wide context: Each donor contributed plates that comprised three CD4 naive, three CD4 memory, two CD8 naive and one CD8 memory. Study observations and caveats: Naive subsets usually exceeded memory subsets in estimated richness. With a handful of donors compared, around 5% of naive CD4 clonotypes were shared.

Tens of thousands of T cell genomes, or 200 to 250 ng DNA, went into the sorted-subset replicate PCRs. This table comes from immunoSEQ multiplex PCR, and its TCRdb copy is limited to in-frame clones, with some not included. Of roughly 2,000,000 clones in the sample, about 95% were seen once. In the naive CD8 group, cells lacked CD45RO and were positively selected for CCR7, so terminally differentiated effector memory CD45RA+ cells were left out. About this clone itself: What it binds is not known.

V was trimmed by 4 bases and J by 2 bases, leaving 12 bases between them. CDR1 is SGHRS and CDR2 is YFSETQ in the germline V gene. The CDR3 sequence is 15 residues long. The chain links TRBV5-1 to TRBJ1-4; TRBD1 is a possible D gene (6 bases). This clonotype was sampled from a man in his late teens or twenties in good health. Sequencing was done on a sample of naive CD8+ T cells sorted from blood. As DNA, the CDR3 is TGCGCCAGCAGCCCGATGGACAGTACTAATGAAAAACTGTTTTTT. Translating it yields CASSPMDSTNEKLFF.